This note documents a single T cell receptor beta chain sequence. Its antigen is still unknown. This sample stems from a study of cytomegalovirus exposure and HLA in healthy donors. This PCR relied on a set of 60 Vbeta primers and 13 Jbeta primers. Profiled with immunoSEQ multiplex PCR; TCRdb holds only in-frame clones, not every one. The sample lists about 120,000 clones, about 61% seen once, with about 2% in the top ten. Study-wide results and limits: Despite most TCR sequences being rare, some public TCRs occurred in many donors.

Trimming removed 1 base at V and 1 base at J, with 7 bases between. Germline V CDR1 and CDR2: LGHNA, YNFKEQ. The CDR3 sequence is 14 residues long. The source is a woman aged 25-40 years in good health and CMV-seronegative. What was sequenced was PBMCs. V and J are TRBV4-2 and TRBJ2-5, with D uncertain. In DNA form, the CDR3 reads TGTGCCAGCAGCCAAGTCCTAATCCAAGAGACCCAGTACTTC. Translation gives CASSQVLIQETQYF.